What follows is one TCR beta chain and its context. Its target antigen remains unknown. The input lacks base qualities; no much larger clone sits a single base away. This record belongs to a study of radiotherapy plus CTLA-4 blockade in lung cancer (dated by TCRdb to between 2017 and 2018). Notes on the research overall: Among the enrolled patients, around 17% had an objective response, and 25% to 40% reached disease control. General conclusions and limits of the study: Increased serum interferon-beta after radiation, together with early dynamic changes in blood T cell clones, were reported to be the strongest predictors of response. After treatment with radiotherapy and ipilimumab, TCR clones that originated in tumors expanded in peripheral blood.

The study tested focal radiation therapy combined with CTLA-4 blockade (ipilimumab) in patients with chemo-refractory metastatic non-small-cell lung cancer. Library preparation employed the immunoSEQ multiplex PCR assay. TCRdb re-hosts the immuneACCESS table, in-frame sequences only. Its copies lack some clones; in the studies checked, an unresolved V gene accounts for under half of them, and the cause for the rest is not known. A total of 70,000 to 95,000 clones appear in this sample, about 83% of them only once. Just over 14% of the sample goes to the ten largest clones. Its CDR3 holds 13 amino acids, cysteine through phenylalanine. CDR3 DNA is the only sequence kept; it has 39 bases, read in frame from the first base. For CDR1 and CDR2, the germline V gene lists SGHAT and FQNNGV. Relative to germline, V is 1 base shorter and J is 11 bases shorter, with 11 bases between their ends.

The V gene is TRBV11-2 and the J gene is TRBJ1-4; tentative D gene TRBD1, with 6 bases matching. The material was peripheral blood, obtained from a patient treated with radiotherapy plus ipilimumab. This clonotype originated in a human donor with non-small cell lung cancer that progressed on radiotherapy plus ipilimumab. The CDR3 region: CASSLGQGQKLFF. In nucleotides, the sequence is TGTGCCAGCAGCTTAGGGCAGGGGCAGAAACTGTTTTTT.